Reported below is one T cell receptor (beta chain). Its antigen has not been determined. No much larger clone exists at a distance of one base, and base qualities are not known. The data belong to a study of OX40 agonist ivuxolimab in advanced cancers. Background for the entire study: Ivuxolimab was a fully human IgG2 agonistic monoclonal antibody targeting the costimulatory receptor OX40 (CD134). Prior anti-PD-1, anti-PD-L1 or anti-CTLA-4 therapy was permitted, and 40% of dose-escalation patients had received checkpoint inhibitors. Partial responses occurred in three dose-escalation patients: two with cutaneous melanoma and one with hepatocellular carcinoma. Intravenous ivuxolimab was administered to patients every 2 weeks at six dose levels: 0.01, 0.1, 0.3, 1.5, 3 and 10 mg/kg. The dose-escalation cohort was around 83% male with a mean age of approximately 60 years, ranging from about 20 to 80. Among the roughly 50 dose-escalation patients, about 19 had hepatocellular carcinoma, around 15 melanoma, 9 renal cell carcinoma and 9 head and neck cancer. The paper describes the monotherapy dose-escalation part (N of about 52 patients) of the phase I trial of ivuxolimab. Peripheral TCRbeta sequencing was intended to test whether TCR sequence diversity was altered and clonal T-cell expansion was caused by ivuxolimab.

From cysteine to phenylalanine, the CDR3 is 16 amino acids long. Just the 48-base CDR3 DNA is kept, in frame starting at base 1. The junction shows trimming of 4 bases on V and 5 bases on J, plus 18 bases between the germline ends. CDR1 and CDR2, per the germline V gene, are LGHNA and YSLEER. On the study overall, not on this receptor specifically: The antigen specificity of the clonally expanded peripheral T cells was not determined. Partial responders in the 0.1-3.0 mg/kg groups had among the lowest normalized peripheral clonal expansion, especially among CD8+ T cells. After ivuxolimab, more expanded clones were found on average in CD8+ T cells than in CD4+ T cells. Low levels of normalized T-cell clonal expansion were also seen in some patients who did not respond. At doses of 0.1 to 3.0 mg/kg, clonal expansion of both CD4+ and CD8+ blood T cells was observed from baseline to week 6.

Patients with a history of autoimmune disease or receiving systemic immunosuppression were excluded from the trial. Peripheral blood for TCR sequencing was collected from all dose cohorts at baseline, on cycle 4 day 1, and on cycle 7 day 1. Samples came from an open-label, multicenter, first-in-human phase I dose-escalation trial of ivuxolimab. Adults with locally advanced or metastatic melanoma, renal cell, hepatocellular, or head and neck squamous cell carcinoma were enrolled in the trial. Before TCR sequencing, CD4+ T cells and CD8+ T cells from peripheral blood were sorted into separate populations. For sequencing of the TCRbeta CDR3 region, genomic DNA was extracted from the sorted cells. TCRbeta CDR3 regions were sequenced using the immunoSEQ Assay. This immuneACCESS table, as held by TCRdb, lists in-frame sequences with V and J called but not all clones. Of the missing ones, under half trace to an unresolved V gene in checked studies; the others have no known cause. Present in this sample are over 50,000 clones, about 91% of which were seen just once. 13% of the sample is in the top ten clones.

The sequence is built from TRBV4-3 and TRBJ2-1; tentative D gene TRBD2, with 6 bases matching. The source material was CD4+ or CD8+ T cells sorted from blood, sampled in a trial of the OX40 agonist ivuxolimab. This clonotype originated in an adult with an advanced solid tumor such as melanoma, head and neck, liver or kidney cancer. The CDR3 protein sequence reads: CASSRALANVDNEQFF. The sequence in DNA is TGCGCCAGCAGCCGCGCTCTAGCGAACGTCGACAATGAGCAGTTCTTC.